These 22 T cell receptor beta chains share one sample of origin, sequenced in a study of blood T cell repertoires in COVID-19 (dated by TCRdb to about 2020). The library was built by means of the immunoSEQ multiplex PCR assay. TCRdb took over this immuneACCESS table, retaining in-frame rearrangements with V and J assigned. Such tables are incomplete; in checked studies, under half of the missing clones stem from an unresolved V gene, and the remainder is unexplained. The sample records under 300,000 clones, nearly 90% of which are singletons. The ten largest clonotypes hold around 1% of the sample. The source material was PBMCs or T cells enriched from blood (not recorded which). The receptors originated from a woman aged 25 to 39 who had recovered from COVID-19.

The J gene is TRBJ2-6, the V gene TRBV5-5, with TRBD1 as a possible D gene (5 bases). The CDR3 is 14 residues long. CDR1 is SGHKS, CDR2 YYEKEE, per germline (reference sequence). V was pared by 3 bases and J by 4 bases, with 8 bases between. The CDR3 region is CASSSRTGANVLTF. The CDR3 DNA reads TGTGCCAGCAGCTCGAGGACAGGGGCCAACGTCCTGACTTTC. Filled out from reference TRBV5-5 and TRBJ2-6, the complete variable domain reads DAGVTQSPTHLIKTRGQQVTLRCSPISGHKSVSWYQQVLGQGPQFIFQYYEKEERGRGNFPDRFSARQFPNYSSELNVNALLLGDSALYLCASSSRTGANVLTFGAGSRLTVL.

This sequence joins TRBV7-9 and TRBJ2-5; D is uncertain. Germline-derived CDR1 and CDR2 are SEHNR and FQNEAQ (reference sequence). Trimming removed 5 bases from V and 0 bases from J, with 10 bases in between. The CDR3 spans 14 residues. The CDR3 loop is CASSAYRYQETQYF. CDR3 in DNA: TGTGCCAGCAGCGCCTACAGATACCAAGAGACCCAGTACTTC.

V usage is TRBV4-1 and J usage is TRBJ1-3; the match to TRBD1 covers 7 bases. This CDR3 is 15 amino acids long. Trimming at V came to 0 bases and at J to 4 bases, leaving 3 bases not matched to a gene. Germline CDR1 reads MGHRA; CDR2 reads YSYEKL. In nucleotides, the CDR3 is TGCGCCAGCAGCCAAGAGACAGGGTCAGGAAACACCATATATTTT. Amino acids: CASSQETGSGNTIYF.

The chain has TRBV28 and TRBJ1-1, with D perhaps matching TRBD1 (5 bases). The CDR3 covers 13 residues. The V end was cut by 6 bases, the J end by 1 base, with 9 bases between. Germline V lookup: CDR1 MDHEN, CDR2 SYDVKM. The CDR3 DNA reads TGTGCCAGCAGCTTGACAGCGAACACTGAAGCTTTCTTT. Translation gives CASSLTANTEAFF.

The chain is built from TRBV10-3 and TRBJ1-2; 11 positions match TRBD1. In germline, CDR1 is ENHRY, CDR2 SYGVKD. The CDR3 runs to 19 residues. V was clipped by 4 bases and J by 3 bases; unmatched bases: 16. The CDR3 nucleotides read TGTGCCATCAGTGCTCCCATCCCTATCCCGGGACAGGGGGACTATGGCTACACCTTC. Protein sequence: CAISAPIPIPGQGDYGYTF.

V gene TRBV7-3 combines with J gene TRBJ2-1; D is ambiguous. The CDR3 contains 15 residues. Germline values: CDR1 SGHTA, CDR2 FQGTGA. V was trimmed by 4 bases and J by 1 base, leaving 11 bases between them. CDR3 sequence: CASSSPGSSYNEQFF. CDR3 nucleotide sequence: TGTGCCAGCAGCTCTCCGGGTTCTTCCTACAATGAGCAGTTCTTC.

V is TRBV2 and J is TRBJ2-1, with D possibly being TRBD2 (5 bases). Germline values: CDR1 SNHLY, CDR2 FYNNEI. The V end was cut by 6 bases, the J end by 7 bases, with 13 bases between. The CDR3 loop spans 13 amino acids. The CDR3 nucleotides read TGTGCCAGCAGGGAGGTTTTACTAAATGAGCAGTTCTTC. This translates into CASREVLLNEQFF.

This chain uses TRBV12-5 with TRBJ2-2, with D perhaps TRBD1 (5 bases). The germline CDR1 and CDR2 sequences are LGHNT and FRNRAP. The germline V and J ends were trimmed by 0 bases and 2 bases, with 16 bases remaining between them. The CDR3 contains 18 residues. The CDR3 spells CASGLVPLGQGNTGELFF. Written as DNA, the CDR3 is TGTGCTAGTGGTTTGGTCCCCCTAGGGCAGGGAAACACCGGGGAGCTGTTTTTT.

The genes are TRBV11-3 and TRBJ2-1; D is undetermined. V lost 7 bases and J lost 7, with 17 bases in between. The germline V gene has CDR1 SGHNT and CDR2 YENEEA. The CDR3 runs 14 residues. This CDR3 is CASTPKTFANEQFF. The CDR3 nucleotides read TGTGCCAGCACCCCAAAGACATTTGCGAATGAGCAGTTCTTC.

The CDR3 DNA sequence: TGTGCCATCAACTCACAGTCGACAGGGCACTATGGCTACACCTTC. As protein: CAINSQSTGHYGYTF. This sequence joins TRBV10-3 and TRBJ1-2, with 7 bases matching TRBD1. V was pared by 7 bases and J by 3 bases, with 11 bases of the junction left unmatched. Germline CDR1 is ENHRY and CDR2 is SYGVKD. CDR3 size: 15 residues.

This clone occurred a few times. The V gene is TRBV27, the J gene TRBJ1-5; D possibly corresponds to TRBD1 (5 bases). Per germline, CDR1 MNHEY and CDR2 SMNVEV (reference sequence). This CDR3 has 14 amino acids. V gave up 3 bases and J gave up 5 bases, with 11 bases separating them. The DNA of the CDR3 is TGTGCCAGCAGTTTTCGGGGGACGGATCAGCCCCAGCATTTT. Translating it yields CASSFRGTDQPQHF.

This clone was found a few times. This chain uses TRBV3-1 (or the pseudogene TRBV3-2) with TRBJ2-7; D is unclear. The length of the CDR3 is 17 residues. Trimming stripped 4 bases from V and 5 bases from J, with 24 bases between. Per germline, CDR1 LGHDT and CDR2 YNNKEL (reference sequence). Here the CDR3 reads CASSRSALVSAVDEQYF. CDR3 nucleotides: TGTGCCAGCAGCCGGAGCGCCTTGGTTTCGGCGGTTGACGAGCAGTACTTC.

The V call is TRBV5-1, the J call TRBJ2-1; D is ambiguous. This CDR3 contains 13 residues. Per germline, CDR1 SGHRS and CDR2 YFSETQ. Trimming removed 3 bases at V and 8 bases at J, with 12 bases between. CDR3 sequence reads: CASSSLAIDEQFF. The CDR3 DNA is TGCGCCAGCAGCTCTTTAGCTATCGATGAGCAGTTCTTC.

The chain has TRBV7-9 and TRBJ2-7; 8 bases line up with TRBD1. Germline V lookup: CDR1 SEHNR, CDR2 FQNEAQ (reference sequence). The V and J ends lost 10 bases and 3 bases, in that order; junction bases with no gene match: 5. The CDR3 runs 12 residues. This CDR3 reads CATQTGDYEQYF. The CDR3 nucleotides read TGTGCCACCCAGACAGGGGACTACGAGCAGTACTTC.

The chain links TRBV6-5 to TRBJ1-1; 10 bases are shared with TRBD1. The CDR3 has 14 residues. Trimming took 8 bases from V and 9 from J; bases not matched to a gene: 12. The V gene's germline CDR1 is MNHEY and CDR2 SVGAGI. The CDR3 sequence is CASRISDRGRKAFF. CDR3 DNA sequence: TGTGCCAGCCGAATCTCCGACAGGGGGCGCAAAGCTTTCTTT.

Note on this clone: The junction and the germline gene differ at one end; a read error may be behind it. CDR3 DNA: TGTGCCAGCAGCCAAAACGGTCGGGGAGGGTTTTTC. This translates into CASSQNGRGGFF. V and J are TRBV12-3 or TRBV12-4 and TRBJ2-7; 7 bases agree with TRBD2. This CDR3 contains 12 residues.

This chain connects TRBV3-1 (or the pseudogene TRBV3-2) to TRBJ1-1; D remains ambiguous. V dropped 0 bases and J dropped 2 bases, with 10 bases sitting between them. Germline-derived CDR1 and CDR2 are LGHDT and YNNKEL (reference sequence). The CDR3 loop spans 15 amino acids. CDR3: CASSQDLQDNTEAFF. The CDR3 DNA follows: TGTGCCAGCAGCCAAGATCTTCAGGATAACACTGAAGCTTTCTTT.

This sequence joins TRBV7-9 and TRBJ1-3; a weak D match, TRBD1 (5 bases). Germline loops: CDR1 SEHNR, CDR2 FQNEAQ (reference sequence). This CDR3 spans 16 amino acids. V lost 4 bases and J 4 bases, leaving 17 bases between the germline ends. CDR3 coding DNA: TGTGCCAGCAGCTCGGGACTCACTTGGGCCGGAAACACCATATATTTT. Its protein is CASSSGLTWAGNTIYF.

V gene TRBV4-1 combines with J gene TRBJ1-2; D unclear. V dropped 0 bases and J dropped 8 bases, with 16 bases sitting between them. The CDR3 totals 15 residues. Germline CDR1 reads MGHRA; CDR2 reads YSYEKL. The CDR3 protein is CASSQENPNTRGYTF. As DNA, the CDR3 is TGCGCCAGCAGCCAAGAAAATCCCAATACTAGGGGCTACACCTTC.

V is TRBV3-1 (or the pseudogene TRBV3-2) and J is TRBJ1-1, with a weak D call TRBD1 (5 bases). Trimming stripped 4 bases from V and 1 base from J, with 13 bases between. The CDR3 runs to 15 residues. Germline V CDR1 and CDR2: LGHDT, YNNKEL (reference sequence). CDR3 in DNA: TGTGCCAGCAGCCGCGGGACGATGGGGAACACTGAAGCTTTCTTT. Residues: CASSRGTMGNTEAFF.

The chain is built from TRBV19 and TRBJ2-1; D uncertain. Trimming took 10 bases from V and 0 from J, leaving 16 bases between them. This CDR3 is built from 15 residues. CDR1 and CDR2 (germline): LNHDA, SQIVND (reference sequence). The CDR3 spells CAIGAGSFSYNEQFF. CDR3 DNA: TGTGCCATCGGCGCAGGTTCTTTCTCCTACAATGAGCAGTTCTTC. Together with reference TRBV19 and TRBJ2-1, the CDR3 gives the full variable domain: DGGITQSPKYLFRKEGQNVTLSCEQNLNHDAMYWYRQDPGQGLRLIYYSQIVNDFQKGDIAEGYSVSREKKESFPLTVTSAQKNPTAFYLCAIGAGSFSYNEQFFGPGTRLTVL.

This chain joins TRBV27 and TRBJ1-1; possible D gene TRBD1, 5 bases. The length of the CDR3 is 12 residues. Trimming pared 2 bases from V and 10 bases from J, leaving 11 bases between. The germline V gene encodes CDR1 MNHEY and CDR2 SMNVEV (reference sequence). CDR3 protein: CASSLQGRRAFF. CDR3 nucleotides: TGTGCCAGCAGTTTACAGGGTCGTCGAGCTTTCTTT.